The TCR beta chain under discussion was sequenced for a study of spatial heterogeneity in lung cancer. About the research overall: More than eight raw reads, on average, carried each unique TCR and UMI combination.

Study results and limitations: Tracking of tumor mutation counts was seen in expanded intratumoral alpha and beta TCR counts. Expanded TCRs that were ubiquitous or regional had counts tracking ubiquitous and regional nonsynonymous mutations, respectively.

Every molecule of TCR cDNA had its own unique molecular identifier. TCRdb independently ran MiXCR on the 5' RACE reads; one entry per CDR3 protein. The sample yields some 7,900 distinct CDR3 sequences, about 7% seen once. From germline, CDR1 is SGHTA and CDR2 FQGNSA. The V and J ends lost 3 bases and 4 bases, in that order; junction bases with no gene match: 4. This CDR3 has 15 residues. This clonotype is medium-sized within its sample. Its antigen remains unknown. As to time point: sample taken at primary tumor resection. Untreated early-stage non-small cell lung cancer patients, around 72 in total, were the donors.

Sequences were derived from lung tumor tissue, sampled at surgery. The clonotype originates from a female donor with early-stage non-small cell lung cancer. V is TRBV7-2 and J is TRBJ2-1; 9 positions match TRBD2. As DNA, the CDR3 is TGTGCCAGCAGCTTTTTTACTAGCGGGTACAATGAGCAGTTCTTC. Protein product: CASSFFTSGYNEQFF.